The sequence of this T cell receptor (beta chain) was determined in a study of response to subunit inactivated influenza vaccine. TCRdb independently ran MiXCR on the RT-PCR reads; one entry per CDR3 protein. The sample has about 520,000 distinct CDR3 sequences, 25% seen once. This clonotype was seen a few times. The target antigen is unknown. Study-level results: There was a suggestion from the authors that each seasonal influenza vaccination recruits few new T cells.

Germline V gene sequence: CDR1 SGHAT, CDR2 FQNNGV. Trimming stripped 7 bases from V and 8 bases from J, with 15 bases between. This CDR3 is 13 amino acids long. The genes are TRBV11-2 and TRBJ2-4, with D perhaps given as TRBD1 or TRBD2 (5 bases each). The source was CD4+ T cells sorted from PBMCs, collected approximately 5 days after vaccination. The source of this sequence is a man in his fifties or sixties who received an inactivated influenza vaccine. The CDR3 region has the DNA TGTGCCAGCACCGCGGCAGGGACGTACATTCAGTACTTC. Amino acid sequence: CASTAAGTYIQYF.